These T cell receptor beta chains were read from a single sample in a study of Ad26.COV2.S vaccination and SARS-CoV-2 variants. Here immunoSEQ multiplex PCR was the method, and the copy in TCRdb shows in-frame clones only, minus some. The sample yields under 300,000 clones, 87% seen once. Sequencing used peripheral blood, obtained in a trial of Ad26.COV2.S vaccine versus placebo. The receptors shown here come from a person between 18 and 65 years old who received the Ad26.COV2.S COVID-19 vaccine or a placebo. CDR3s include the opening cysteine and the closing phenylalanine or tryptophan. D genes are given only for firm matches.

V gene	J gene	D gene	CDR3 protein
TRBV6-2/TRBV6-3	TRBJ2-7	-	CASSLTGKSVKQYF
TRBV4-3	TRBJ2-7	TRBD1	CASSQESRTGDEQYF
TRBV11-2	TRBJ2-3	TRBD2	CASSFTAGGPPDTQYF
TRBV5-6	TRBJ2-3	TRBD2	CASSAGLVAQKVQYF
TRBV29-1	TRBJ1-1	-	CSVRSPGNTEAFF
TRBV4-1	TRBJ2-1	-	CASSPWASGWGNEQFF
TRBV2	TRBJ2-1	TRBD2	CASSWGPSGSSYNEQFF
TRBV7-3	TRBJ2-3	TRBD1	CASSRTGRQGPVMDTQYF
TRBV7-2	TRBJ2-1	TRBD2	CASSGGRAANEQFF
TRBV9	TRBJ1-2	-	CASSARQANNYGYTF
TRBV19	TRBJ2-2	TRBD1	CASRPSGTGRTGELFF
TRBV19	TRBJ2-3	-	CASSIFKTNNTQYF
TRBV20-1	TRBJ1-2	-	CSAQGYTF
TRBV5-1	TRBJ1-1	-	CASSPTGGAGMTEAFF
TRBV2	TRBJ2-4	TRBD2	CASSERRTSGTNIQYF
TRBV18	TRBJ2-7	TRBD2	CASSRSGGSYEQYF
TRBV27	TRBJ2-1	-	CASSLGTKNEQFF